The sequence of this T cell receptor beta chain was determined in a study of CD8+ T cells in alopecia areata. As for the study in general: Those treated were given oral tofacitinib at 5 to 10 mg twice daily. Study outcomes and limitations: Relative to normal scalp, lesional scalp, especially alopecia totalis/universalis, showed higher clonality.

The germline CDR1 and CDR2 sequences are SEHNR and FQNEAQ (reference sequence). Trimming took off 2 bases at V and 6 bases at J, with 8 bases between the two ends. This CDR3 is 12 amino acids long. As the sequencing template, cDNA was produced by extracting RNA and reverse transcribing it. Sequencing used immunoSEQ multiplex PCR; TCRdb keeps in-frame clones, though not all of them. The top ten clones hold 0.79% of a sample with some 95,000 clones, around two fifths of them seen once. Sorting of PBMCs yielded the CD4+ and CD8+ T cells. This clone came up a few times. The antigen remains undetermined. Sequencing was performed on CD4+ T cells sorted from blood. The TCR comes from a human donor with alopecia areata. This chain uses TRBV7-9 with TRBJ2-7; D remains unclear. CDR3 amino acids: CASSLSLPEQYF. CDR3 DNA: TGTGCCAGCAGCTTAAGCCTTCCCGAGCAGTACTTC. Full variable domain (rest looked up from reference TRBV7-9 and TRBJ2-7): DTGVSQNPRHKITKRGQNVTFRCDPISEHNRLYWYRQTLGQGPEFLTYFQNEAQLEKSRLLSDRFSAERPKGSFSTLEIQRTEQGDSAMYLCASSLSLPEQYFGPGTRLTVT.